This paragraph covers one T cell receptor beta chain sequence. The sample originates from a study of blood T cell repertoires in COVID-19. Study at large: Sources were T cells, B-cell-depleted T cells, or PBMCs; the material itself was cDNA or gDNA.

Measured with immunoSEQ multiplex PCR; TCRdb has only the in-frame clones, and not every one. The repertoire holds some 90,000 clones, with nearly 90% as singletons. The sequencing sample was made of peripheral blood. This TCR came from a man aged 45 to 65 with acute or convalescent COVID-19.

CDR3 DNA: TGTGCCAGCAGCCAAGTTTTCGGCGGGGGGGTTTCCAAAAACATTCAGTACTTC. This encodes CASSQVFGGGVSKNIQYF. The rearrangement links TRBV3-1 (or the pseudogene TRBV3-2) to TRBJ2-4, with 9 nucleotides matching TRBD2. Germline CDR1 LGHDT, CDR2 YNNKEL (reference sequence). This CDR3 spans 18 amino acids. The ends lost 1 base at V and 2 bases at J; junction bases unmatched: 9.